The sequence of this T cell receptor beta chain was determined in a study of beta chain features in type 1 diabetes. Notes on the study in general: Patients with Type 1 diabetes showed moderately but significantly shorter TCRB CDR3s in all four CD4+ subsets.

The CDR3 spans 15 residues. CDR1 is GTSNPN, CDR2 SVGIG, per germline (reference sequence). Between the trimmed V and J ends, which lost 6 bases and 6 bases, there was a span of 18 bases. About this clone itself: The antigen remains undetermined.

Expressed TCRB transcripts were sequenced because the entire RNA isolate underwent reverse transcription. Measured with immunoSEQ multiplex PCR; TCRdb has only the in-frame clones, and not every one. The sample consists of 250,000 to 400,000 clones, 11% to 15% of them appearing once. This TCR was recovered from a man aged 25-45 years in good health. Sequenced material: central memory CD4+ T cells from blood. The gene calls are TRBV30 and TRBJ1-6; D is perhaps TRBD1 (6 bases). This CDR3 is CACRFTGTLNSPLHF. For the CDR3, the DNA is TGTGCCTGTCGCTTCACCGGGACACTTAATTCACCCCTCCACTTT.